A selection of T cell receptor beta chains follows, all from one sample in a study of blood T cells in healthy people across ages. TCRdb re-called the 5' RACE reads through MiXCR, storing one row per CDR3 protein. The sample includes 800,000 to 950,000 distinct CDR3 sequences, around 49% seen only once; the top ten take around 15%. Source material: blood. These receptors were collected from a man aged 25-45 years in good health. Both conserved end residues are part of each CDR3. Fields, in order: J gene, V gene, D gene, clone size, CDR3 protein, CDR3 DNA. D genes are given only for firm matches. Not every row has a clone size; where given, it reads once, few, many or a size class.

j_gene: TRBJ2-7
v_gene: TRBV24-1
d_gene: NA
abundance: NA
CDR3aa: CATSDLMNEQYF
CDR3nt: TGTGCCACCAGTGATTTAATGAATGAGCAGTACTTC

j_gene: TRBJ2-3
v_gene: TRBV2
d_gene: TRBD2
abundance: NA
CDR3aa: CASKIGLAGGGGTQYF
CDR3nt: TGTGCCAGCAAAATAGGGCTAGCGGGGGGAGGGGGTACGCAGTATTTT

j_gene: TRBJ1-1
v_gene: TRBV6-5
d_gene: NA
abundance: NA
CDR3aa: CASSYQAGKAEAFF
CDR3nt: TGTGCCAGCAGTTACCAGGCAGGGAAGGCTGAAGCTTTCTTT

j_gene: TRBJ2-3
v_gene: TRBV6-5
d_gene: TRBD1
abundance: once
CDR3aa: CASSYRDRSTDTQYF
CDR3nt: TGTGCCAGCAGTTACCGGGACAGAAGCACAGATACGCAGTATTTT

j_gene: TRBJ1-2
v_gene: TRBV29-1
d_gene: NA
abundance: NA
CDR3aa: CSTLGTYGYTF
CDR3nt: TGCAGCACCTTAGGGACCTATGGCTACACCTTC

j_gene: TRBJ1-2
v_gene: TRBV20-1
d_gene: NA
abundance: medium-sized
CDR3aa: CSASDGNGYTF
CDR3nt: TGCAGTGCTAGTGACGGGAATGGCTACACCTTC

j_gene: TRBJ1-5
v_gene: TRBV28
d_gene: NA
abundance: NA
CDR3aa: CASSFLQELNQPQHF
CDR3nt: TGTGCCAGCAGTTTCCTCCAGGAGTTGAATCAGCCCCAGCATTTT

j_gene: TRBJ2-1
v_gene: TRBV25-1
d_gene: TRBD1
abundance: NA
CDR3aa: CASSELDRGFDDEQFF
CDR3nt: TGTGCCAGCAGTGAATTGGACAGGGGGTTTGATGATGAGCAGTTCTTC

j_gene: TRBJ1-1
v_gene: TRBV4-1
d_gene: NA
abundance: NA
CDR3aa: CASSQDGATEAFF
CDR3nt: TGCGCCAGCAGCCAAGATGGGGCCACTGAAGCTTTCTTT

j_gene: TRBJ2-7
v_gene: TRBV11-3
d_gene: NA
abundance: NA
CDR3aa: CASSHPGLEPYEQYF
CDR3nt: TGTGCCAGCAGCCATCCAGGGCTGGAACCCTACGAGCAGTACTTC

j_gene: TRBJ2-3
v_gene: TRBV14
d_gene: NA
abundance: many
CDR3aa: CASSHGRDTQYF
CDR3nt: TGTGCCAGCAGCCATGGACGGGATACGCAGTATTTT

j_gene: TRBJ2-7
v_gene: TRBV2
d_gene: TRBD1
abundance: NA
CDR3aa: CASGRPGQGYEQYF
CDR3nt: TGTGCCAGCGGCCGCCCGGGACAGGGTTACGAGCAGTACTTC

j_gene: TRBJ2-7
v_gene: TRBV7-2
d_gene: TRBD2
abundance: few
CDR3aa: CASSFSSGGVYEQYF
CDR3nt: TGTGCCAGCAGCTTCTCTAGCGGGGGGGTCTACGAGCAGTACTTC